This TCR beta chain comes out of a study of blood T cells in healthy people across ages. Study-wide findings and caveats: The percentage of naive T cells correlated strongly with TCR beta diversity. CMV infection status of these donors was not known.

A sample-barcoded 5' primer and a J-beta primer mix were used in a second PCR of roughly 6 to 11 cycles. TCRdb reanalysed the 5' RACE reads using MiXCR and keeps one entry per CDR3 protein. The data hold more than 500,000 distinct CDR3 sequences, with roughly a quarter observed a single time. This clonotype was recorded a few times. Its antigen is currently unknown. This TCR was sampled from a woman in her seventies in good health. Sequenced material: blood.

CDR3 sequence (DNA): TGCAGTGCTAGAGACCCCCGGACTAGCGGGAGGGCCCCTTACAATGAGCAGTTCTTC. Translating it yields CSARDPRTSGRAPYNEQFF. The chain recombines TRBV20-1 with TRBJ2-1; 15 nucleotides match TRBD2. Germline CDR1 and CDR2: DFQATT and SNEGSKA (reference sequence). The ends lost 0 bases at V and 4 bases at J; junction bases unmatched: 10. This CDR3 is 19 amino acids long.